The source of this T cell receptor beta chain is a study of shared clonotypes between healthy human individuals. Each donor was a Caucasian adult residing in Nashville, Tennessee. The replicate PCRs on unsorted PBMC were given 300 ng DNA, which is tens of thousands of T cell genomes. The team ran DNA from unsorted PBMCs on ten immunoSEQ deep assay plates for sequencing. Sequenced by immunoSEQ multiplex PCR; TCRdb stores in-frame clones only, minus some. The sample consists of some 500,000 clones, 70% to 85% of them appearing once. Germline CDR1 and CDR2: SGHRS and YFSETQ. Trimming took 7 bases from V and 0 from J; bases not matched to a gene: 5. This CDR3 comprises 14 residues.

This clonotype originated in a woman between 40 and 50 years old in good health. Some clones in this sample may be carry-over from other donors' samples. The sequencing sample was made of PBMCs. The J gene is TRBJ2-7, the V gene TRBV5-1; TRBD2 matches 9 bases. CDR3 sequence: CASGIAGDSYEQYF. The CDR3 nucleotides read TGCGCCAGCGGTATAGCGGGAGACTCCTACGAGCAGTACTTC.